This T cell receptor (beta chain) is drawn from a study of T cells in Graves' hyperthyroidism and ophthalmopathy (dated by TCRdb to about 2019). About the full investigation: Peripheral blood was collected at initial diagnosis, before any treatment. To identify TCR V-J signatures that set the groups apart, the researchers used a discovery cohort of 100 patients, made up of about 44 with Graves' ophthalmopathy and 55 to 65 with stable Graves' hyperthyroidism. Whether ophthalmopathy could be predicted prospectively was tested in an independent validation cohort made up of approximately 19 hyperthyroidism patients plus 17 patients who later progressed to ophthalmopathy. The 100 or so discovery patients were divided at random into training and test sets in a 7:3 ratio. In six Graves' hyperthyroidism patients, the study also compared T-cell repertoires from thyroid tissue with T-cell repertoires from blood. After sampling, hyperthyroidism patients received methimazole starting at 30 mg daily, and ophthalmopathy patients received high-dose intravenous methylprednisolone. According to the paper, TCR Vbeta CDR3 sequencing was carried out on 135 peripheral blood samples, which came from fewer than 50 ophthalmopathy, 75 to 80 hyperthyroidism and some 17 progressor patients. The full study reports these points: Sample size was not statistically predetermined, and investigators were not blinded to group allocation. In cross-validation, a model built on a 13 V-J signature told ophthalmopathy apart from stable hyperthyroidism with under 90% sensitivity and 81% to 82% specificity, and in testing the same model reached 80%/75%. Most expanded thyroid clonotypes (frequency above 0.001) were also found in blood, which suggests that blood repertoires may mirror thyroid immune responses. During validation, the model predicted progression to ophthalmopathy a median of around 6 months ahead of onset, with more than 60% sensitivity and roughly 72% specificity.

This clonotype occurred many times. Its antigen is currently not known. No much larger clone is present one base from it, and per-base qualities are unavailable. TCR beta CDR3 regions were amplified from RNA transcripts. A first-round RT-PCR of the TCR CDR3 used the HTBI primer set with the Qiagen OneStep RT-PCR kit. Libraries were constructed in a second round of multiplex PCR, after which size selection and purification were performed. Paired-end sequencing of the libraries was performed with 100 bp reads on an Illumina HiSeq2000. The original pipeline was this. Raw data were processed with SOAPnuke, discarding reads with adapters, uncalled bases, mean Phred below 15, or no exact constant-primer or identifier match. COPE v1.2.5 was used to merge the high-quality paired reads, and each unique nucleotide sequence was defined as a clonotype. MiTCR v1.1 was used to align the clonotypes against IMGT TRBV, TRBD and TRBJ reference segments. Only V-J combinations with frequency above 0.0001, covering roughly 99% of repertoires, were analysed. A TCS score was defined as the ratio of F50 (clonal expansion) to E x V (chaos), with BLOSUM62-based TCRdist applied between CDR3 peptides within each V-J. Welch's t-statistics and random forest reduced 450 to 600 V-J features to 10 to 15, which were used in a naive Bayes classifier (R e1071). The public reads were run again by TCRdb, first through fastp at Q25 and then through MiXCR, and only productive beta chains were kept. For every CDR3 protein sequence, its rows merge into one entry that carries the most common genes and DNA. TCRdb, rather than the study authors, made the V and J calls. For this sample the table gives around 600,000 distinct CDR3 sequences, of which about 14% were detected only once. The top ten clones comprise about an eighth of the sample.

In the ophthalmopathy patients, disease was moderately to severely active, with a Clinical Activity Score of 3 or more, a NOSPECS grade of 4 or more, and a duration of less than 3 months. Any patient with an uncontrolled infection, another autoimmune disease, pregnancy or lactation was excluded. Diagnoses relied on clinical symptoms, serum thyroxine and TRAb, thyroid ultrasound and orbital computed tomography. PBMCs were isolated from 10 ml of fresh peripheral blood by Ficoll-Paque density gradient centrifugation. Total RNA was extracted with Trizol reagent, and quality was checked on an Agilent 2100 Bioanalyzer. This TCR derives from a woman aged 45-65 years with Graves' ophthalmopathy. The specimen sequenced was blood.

The CDR3 has the sequence CASSKRIGSYEQYF. The sequenced DNA: TGTGCCAGCAGTAAGCGCATCGGCTCCTACGAGCAGTACTTC. This receptor chain uses TRBV28 and TRBJ2-7; the D gene cannot be resolved reliably. V is reduced by 5 bases and J by 0 bases, leaving a spacing of 11 bases between them. CDR1 MDHEN and CDR2 SYDVKM are derived from the germline V gene. Its CDR3 holds 14 amino acids, cysteine through phenylalanine. The entry retains the CDR3 DNA only, 42 bases that are in frame from base 1.